A selection of T cell receptor beta chains follows, all from one sample in a study of OX40 agonist ivuxolimab in advanced cancers. Using immunoSEQ multiplex PCR, the repertoire was profiled, and TCRdb retains in-frame clones only, with some absent. Of 70,000 to 75,000 clones detected, approximately 90% appear once; the ten largest clones hold around 1%. Sequences were derived from CD4+ or CD8+ T cells sorted from blood, sampled in a trial of the OX40 agonist ivuxolimab. The source of these receptors is an adult with an advanced solid tumor such as melanoma, head and neck, liver or kidney cancer. The CDR3 runs from the conserved cysteine through the conserved F or W. Fields, in order: V gene, clone size, D gene, J gene, CDR3 protein, CDR3 DNA. D genes are given only for firm matches. Not all rows give a size; the values are once, few, many and, for expanded clones, a class.

TRBV10-3,-,TRBD2,TRBJ2-7,CAISLAGGGGNEQYF,TGTGCCATCAGCTTAGCGGGAGGGGGAGGGAACGAGCAGTACTTC
TRBV9,-,TRBD1,TRBJ2-5,CASSVGGTGQETQYF,TGTGCCAGCAGCGTAGGGGGGACAGGGCAAGAGACCCAGTACTTC
TRBV6-1,-,TRBD1,TRBJ2-2,CASSPGTGARGELFF,TGTGCCAGCAGTCCCGGGACAGGGGCGCGCGGGGAGCTGTTTTTT
TRBV7-2,once,-,TRBJ2-2,CASSLNGANTGELFF,TGTGCCAGCAGCTTAAACGGGGCGAACACCGGGGAGCTGTTTTTT
TRBV9,-,-,TRBJ2-2,CASSVIGSTGELFF,TGTGCCAGCAGCGTAATTGGGAGCACCGGGGAGCTGTTTTTT
TRBV7-2,-,TRBD2,TRBJ2-2,CASTELAGYTGELFF,TGTGCCAGCACCGAGTTAGCGGGATATACCGGGGAGCTGTTTTTT
TRBV2,few,-,TRBJ1-4,CASQRSGAGEKLFF,TGTGCCAGCCAAAGGTCCGGGGCCGGTGAAAAACTGTTTTTT
TRBV30,few,-,TRBJ1-1,CACQPGENTEAFF,TGTGCCTGCCAACCAGGGGAGAACACTGAAGCTTTCTTT
TRBV9,-,-,TRBJ1-5,CASSVSWVGQPQHF,TGTGCCAGCAGCGTAAGCTGGGTTGGTCAGCCCCAGCATTTT
TRBV19,-,-,TRBJ1-5,CASSSPGALFYNQPQHF,TGTGCCAGTAGTAGTCCAGGGGCCCTCTTTTACAATCAGCCCCAGCATTTT
TRBV11-2,-,-,TRBJ2-3,CASSLLGTSTDTQYF,TGTGCCAGCAGCTTGTTAGGAACTAGCACAGATACGCAGTATTTT
TRBV11-2,few,-,TRBJ1-1,CASSLEAGGTLNTEAFF,TGTGCCAGCAGCTTAGAGGCGGGCGGAACACTGAACACTGAAGCTTTCTTT
TRBV6-5,-,TRBD1,TRBJ1-1,CASSSTTGEAFF,TGTGCCAGCAGTTCCACGACAGGGGAGGCTTTCTTT
TRBV29-1,-,TRBD1,TRBJ1-1,CSVTLQGATEAFF,TGCAGCGTAACCCTACAGGGGGCGACTGAAGCTTTCTTT
TRBV4-1,-,-,TRBJ2-5,CASSQGQSQETQYF,TGCGCCAGCAGCCAAGGACAGTCTCAAGAGACCCAGTACTTC
TRBV6-1,-,TRBD1,TRBJ1-2,CASSLGQGNYGYTF,TGTGCCAGCAGTCTTGGACAGGGTAATTATGGCTACACCTTC
TRBV12-5,-,-,TRBJ2-7,CASAEGRFYEQYF,TGTGCTAGTGCCGAAGGGAGGTTCTACGAGCAGTACTTC
TRBV5-8,-,-,TRBJ2-3,CASSFRGRDTQYF,TGTGCCAGCAGCTTTCGTGGGAGAGATACGCAGTATTTT
TRBV2,few,-,TRBJ1-1,CASSINLNTEAFF,TGTGCCAGCAGTATCAACTTGAACACTGAAGCTTTCTTT
TRBV28,-,TRBD1,TRBJ1-6,CASSIQQGNISPLHF,TGTGCCAGCAGTATACAACAGGGGAATATTTCACCCCTCCACTTT
TRBV6-1,-,-,TRBJ2-7,CASSEGTEPYEQYF,TGTGCCAGCAGTGAGGGGACGGAACCCTACGAGCAGTACTTC
TRBV25-1,once,-,TRBJ2-5,CASSETGGGETQYF,TGTGCCAGCAGTGAAACTGGCGGTGGAGAGACCCAGTACTTC
TRBV25-1,-,-,TRBJ2-1,CASSAGEVDNEQFF,TGTGCCAGCAGTGCTGGAGAGGTAGACAATGAGCAGTTCTTC
TRBV10-1,-,-,TRBJ2-1,CASTRSSYNEQFF,TGCGCCAGCACGCGGAGCTCCTACAATGAGCAGTTCTTC
TRBV7-2,-,TRBD2,TRBJ2-3,CASSTGTSGFSTDTQYF,TGTGCCAGCAGCACTGGGACTAGCGGGTTTAGCACAGATACGCAGTATTTT
TRBV7-9,-,-,TRBJ1-3,CASSFLAVSGNTIYF,TGTGCCAGCAGTTTCCTGGCAGTCTCTGGAAACACCATATATTTT
TRBV28,few,-,TRBJ1-2,CASSLPLWNGYTF,TGTGCCAGCAGTTTACCCCTTTGGAATGGCTACACCTTC
TRBV5-1,once,TRBD1,TRBJ1-2,CASSWGQANYGYTF,TGCGCCAGCAGCTGGGGACAGGCAAACTATGGCTACACCTTC
TRBV28,-,-,TRBJ2-5,CASSPSQSRTQYF,TGTGCCAGCAGTCCCAGTCAGAGTAGGACCCAGTACTTC
TRBV18,-,-,TRBJ2-3,CASSPPQGLTQYF,TGTGCCAGCTCACCACCGCAGGGTTTAACGCAGTATTTT
TRBV7-2,-,TRBD2,TRBJ2-3,CASSEGLAGESQYF,TGTGCCAGCAGCGAGGGACTAGCGGGGGAATCGCAGTATTTT
TRBV28,-,-,TRBJ2-6,CASSSTGDSGANVLTF,TGTGCCAGCAGTTCGACAGGAGACTCTGGGGCCAACGTCCTGACTTTC
TRBV2,-,TRBD2,TRBJ2-3,CASTVSAGASDTQYF,TGTGCCAGCACAGTATCGGCGGGAGCCTCAGATACGCAGTATTTT
TRBV2,-,-,TRBJ2-1,CASILSSYNEQFF,TGTGCCAGCATTCTGAGCTCCTACAATGAGCAGTTCTTC
TRBV4-3,-,-,TRBJ2-2,CASSLHRDTGELFF,TGCGCCAGCAGTCTGCATAGGGACACCGGGGAGCTGTTTTTT
TRBV7-6,-,-,TRBJ2-5,CASSSVVTQYF,TGTGCCAGCAGCTCCGTGGTGACCCAGTACTTC
TRBV7-3,-,-,TRBJ1-1,CASSLGRLNTEAFF,TGTGCCAGCAGCTTGGGACGGCTGAACACTGAAGCTTTCTTT
TRBV29-1,-,TRBD2,TRBJ2-7,CSVEAQLAGGYEQYF,TGCAGCGTTGAAGCCCAGCTAGCGGGAGGCTACGAGCAGTACTTC
TRBV18,few,TRBD1,TRBJ1-4,CASSPLQGNEKLFF,TGTGCCAGCTCACCCCTACAGGGGAATGAAAAACTGTTTTTT
TRBV10-3,-,-,TRBJ2-5,CAISDPHEGTGRETQYF,TGTGCCATCAGTGACCCCCATGAGGGGACGGGGAGAGAGACCCAGTACTTC
TRBV5-1,-,TRBD1,TRBJ1-4,CASSADRVGKLFF,TGCGCCAGCAGCGCGGACAGGGTCGGAAAACTGTTTTTT
TRBV27,-,-,TRBJ1-4,CASSPPPPNNEKLFF,TGTGCCAGCAGTCCTCCACCCCCTAATAATGAAAAACTGTTTTTT
TRBV10-3,-,-,TRBJ1-5,CAISEFEVRTQPQHF,TGTGCCATCAGTGAGTTTGAGGTTCGGACTCAGCCCCAGCATTTT
TRBV9,-,-,TRBJ2-7,CASSVSTDFPYEQYF,TGTGCCAGCAGCGTATCGACAGATTTTCCCTACGAGCAGTACTTC
TRBV4-2,-,TRBD2,TRBJ2-1,CASSSSGGEQFF,TGTGCCAGCAGCTCGAGCGGGGGTGAGCAGTTCTTC
TRBV5-1,-,TRBD1,TRBJ1-1,CASSAGGAQTEAFF,TGCGCCAGCAGCGCAGGGGGCGCGCAAACTGAAGCTTTCTTT
TRBV5-6,-,-,TRBJ1-2,CASSPTNGEKYGYTF,TGTGCCAGCAGCCCCACTAATGGGGAAAAATATGGCTACACCTTC
TRBV7-3,-,TRBD1,TRBJ2-2,CASSEGQDLNTGELFF,TGTGCCAGCAGCGAAGGACAGGACTTGAACACCGGGGAGCTGTTTTTT
TRBV4-3,-,-,TRBJ2-5,CASSQSGETQYF,TGCGCCAGCAGCCAATCGGGAGAGACCCAGTACTTC